Each of the 27 T cell receptor beta chains below was sequenced from the same sample in a study of early stage breast cancer tumors. Sequencing was performed with immunoSEQ multiplex PCR; in TCRdb, only in-frame clones are kept and a portion is missing. The sample yields some 41,000 clones, approximately 72% seen once. The sequenced sample was blood. The receptors were sampled from a person aged 45 to 60 with breast cancer.

The chain couples TRBV28 to TRBJ1-2; D is possibly TRBD1 (5 bases). The CDR3 contains 16 residues. Trimming removed 5 bases from V and 6 bases from J, with 22 bases in between. Germline V gene sequence: CDR1 MDHEN, CDR2 SYDVKM. The CDR3 nucleotides are TGTGCCAGCAGTGCCACGGTGGGGGGAGAAATCGATGGCTACACCTTC. It is translated as CASSATVGGEIDGYTF.

This rearrangement joins TRBV25-1 to TRBJ1-2; TRBD1 is a possible D gene (6 bases). The V end was cut by 7 bases, the J end by 4 bases, with 13 bases between. CDR1 is MGHDK, CDR2 SYGVNS, per germline. The CDR3 contains 13 residues. CDR3 nucleotide sequence: TGTGCCAGCACTCAAGGGGGGGCCTATGGCTACACCTTC. It is translated as CASTQGGAYGYTF.

The chain joins TRBV5-1 to TRBJ2-1, with 7 positions matching TRBD2. Germline trimming cut 7 bases from V and 1 base from J; bases unmatched to any gene: 5. The germline CDR1 and CDR2 sequences are SGHRS and YFSETQ. This CDR3 is built from 14 residues. The CDR3 coding sequence is TGCGCCAGCGCGGGGCGGGAGTCCTACAATGAGCAGTTCTTC. Translating gives CASAGRESYNEQFF.

This clone appeared many times. V and J are TRBV5-1 and TRBJ1-1; D not certain. Trimming removed 6 bases from V and 3 bases from J, with 15 bases in between. This CDR3 comprises 14 residues. CDR1 and CDR2 (germline): SGHRS, YFSETQ. CDR3 sequence: CASTPVGRDTEAFF. The DNA for the CDR3 is TGCGCCAGCACCCCGGTAGGTCGGGACACTGAAGCTTTCTTT. The variable domain in full, completed from reference TRBV5-1 and TRBJ1-1, reads KAGVTQTPRYLIKTRGQQVTLSCSPISGHRSVSWYQQTPGQGLQFLFEYFSETQRNKGNFPGRFSGRQFSNSRSEMNVSTLELGDSALYLCASTPVGRDTEAFFGQGTRLTVV.

The chain couples TRBV29-1 to TRBJ2-1; D is perhaps TRBD2 (5 bases). V shed 6 bases and J shed 10 bases, with 25 bases lying between them. Germline assignment: CDR1 SQVTM and CDR2 ANQGSEA. The CDR3 is made up of 15 amino acids. The CDR3 sequence: CSVPSPFGMEKEQFF. For the CDR3, the DNA is TGCAGCGTACCATCCCCTTTCGGGATGGAGAAAGAGCAGTTCTTC.

The chain uses TRBV7-3 and TRBJ2-3; TRBD2 aligns across 7 bases. The germline CDR1 and CDR2 sequences are SGHTA and FQGTGA. J was trimmed by 6 bases and V by 3 bases; bases with no gene match: 6. The CDR3 runs 14 residues. This CDR3 is CASSFGGSQDTQYF. In nucleotides, the CDR3 is TGTGCCAGCAGCTTCGGCGGGAGTCAGGATACGCAGTATTTT.

V and J are TRBV18 and TRBJ1-1; 7 bases are shared with TRBD1. CDR3 size: 14 residues. V gave up 2 bases and J gave up 4 bases; unmatched junction bases: 4. Germline loops: CDR1 KGHSH, CDR2 LQKENI. The CDR3 DNA reads as TGTGCCAGCTCACCAGCGACAGGGCGCACTGAAGCTTTCTTT. Translated, it gives CASSPATGRTEAFF.

The rearrangement links TRBV7-6 to TRBJ2-5; TRBD2 matches 8 bases. The CDR3 spans 15 residues. Germline assignment: CDR1 SGHVS and CDR2 FNYEAQ. After removal of 5 bases from V and 1 base from J, the junction contained 6 bases not matched to a gene. This CDR3 is CASSPRTSGQETQYF. Here the CDR3 DNA reads TGTGCCAGCAGCCCGAGAACTAGCGGCCAAGAGACCCAGTACTTC.

This clone was picked up one time. The rearrangement links TRBV6-1 to TRBJ2-1; 10 bases map to TRBD2. This CDR3 has 14 residues. V shed 7 bases, J shed 8 bases, and the junction held 8 bases outside the gene matches. The germline V gene encodes CDR1 MNHNS and CDR2 SASEGT. In nucleotides, the CDR3 is TGTGCCAGCACCCGAGCGGGAGGGCCGTATGAGCAGTTCTTC. It encodes CASTRAGGPYEQFF.

This clone was counted between two and nine times. The chain employs TRBV30 and TRBJ1-1, with unresolved D. Per the germline V gene, CDR1 is GTSNPN and CDR2 is SVGIG (reference sequence). V was clipped by 1 base and J by 1 base, with 4 bases between them. The length of the CDR3 is 12 residues. The CDR3 region is CAWSAQNTEAFF. The DNA of the CDR3 is TGTGCCTGGAGTGCCCAGAACACTGAAGCTTTCTTT.

CDR3: CASTPLGVGGPDTQYF. The CDR3 DNA reads as TGTGCCAGCACCCCCCTTGGGGTGGGGGGGCCAGATACGCAGTATTTT. The chain recombines TRBV27 with TRBJ2-3; D perhaps matches TRBD2 (7 bases). Trimming took off 7 bases at V and 4 bases at J, with 21 bases between the two ends. Germline V gives CDR1 MNHEY, CDR2 SMNVEV (reference sequence). The CDR3 has 16 residues.

The chain has TRBV10-3 and TRBJ2-5; 7 positions match TRBD1. From germline, CDR1 is ENHRY and CDR2 SYGVKD. Trimming at V came to 2 bases and at J to 2 bases, leaving 5 bases not matched to a gene. The CDR3 extends over 15 amino acids. The CDR3 sequence is CAISELLGQQETQYF. DNA of the CDR3: TGTGCCATCAGTGAGCTCCTGGGACAGCAAGAGACCCAGTACTTC.

V and J are TRBV5-1 and TRBJ1-4; D remains unclear. Germline loops: CDR1 SGHRS, CDR2 YFSETQ. Between the trimmed V and J ends, which lost 4 bases and 2 bases, there was a span of 15 bases. This CDR3 is 16 amino acids long. Here the CDR3 DNA reads TGCGCCAGCAGCCGTGCGGGGTTTGGGACTAATGAAAAACTGTTTTTT. Encoded protein: CASSRAGFGTNEKLFF.

The V and J genes are TRBV11-3 and TRBJ1-3; no clear D gene. The V gene lost 4 bases and the J gene lost 0 bases, with 4 bases spanning the gap. Germline V gene data show CDR1 as SGHNT and CDR2 as YENEEA. This CDR3 has 13 amino acids. The CDR3 coding sequence is TGTGCCAGCAGCTCGTACTCTGGAAACACCATATATTTT. It translates to CASSSYSGNTIYF.

The V gene is TRBV5-1, the J gene TRBJ1-1; D possibly corresponds to TRBD1 (5 bases). The V gene lost 3 bases and the J gene lost 5 bases, with 20 bases spanning the gap. The CDR3 spans 16 residues. Germline V CDR1 and CDR2: SGHRS, YFSETQ. The DNA for the CDR3 is TGCGCCAGCAGCTCATCCGGGACGGCGGGGGTGACTGAAGCTTTCTTT. Amino acid sequence: CASSSSGTAGVTEAFF.

The rearrangement links TRBV6-1 to TRBJ2-1; 7 bases agree with TRBD2. The CDR3 covers 13 residues. The V and J ends lost 4 bases and 8 bases, in that order; junction bases with no gene match: 5. The germline gives CDR1 MNHNS, CDR2 SASEGT. The CDR3 bases are TGTGCCAGCAGTGCTACTAGCGTGGATGAGCAGTTCTTC. Translated, it gives CASSATSVDEQFF.

V and J are TRBV11-3 and TRBJ2-2, with unresolved D. V lost 1 base and J lost 6, with 3 bases in between. CDR3 length equals 12 residues. Germline CDR1 and CDR2: SGHNT and YENEEA. DNA of the CDR3: TGTGCCAGCAGCTTAGCGGCCGGGGAGCTGTTTTTT. Amino acid sequence: CASSLAAGELFF.

The rearrangement joins TRBV2 to TRBJ2-7; TRBD2 aligns across 8 bases. This CDR3 has 15 amino acids. Trimming removed 1 base from V and 3 bases from J; junction bases left unmatched: 5. Germline lookup yields CDR1 SNHLY and CDR2 FYNNEI. CDR3 residues: CASSEGAGGVYEQYF. In DNA form, the CDR3 reads TGTGCCAGCAGTGAAGGGGCGGGGGGTGTCTACGAGCAGTACTTC.

The chain joins TRBV5-6 to TRBJ2-3; 8 bases agree with TRBD2. J was trimmed by 1 base and V by 6 bases; bases with no gene match: 10. The CDR3 runs 16 residues. CDR1 SGHDT and CDR2 YYEEEE come from the germline V gene. Written as DNA, the CDR3 is TGTGCCAGCAACCAGGAGGTAGCGGGGCGCACAGATACGCAGTATTTT. This codes for CASNQEVAGRTDTQYF.

The V gene is TRBV27, the J gene TRBJ2-2; 7 nucleotides agree with TRBD1. The length of the CDR3 is 17 residues. V trimming: 1 base; J trimming: 3 bases; junction bases outside the gene matches: 8. Germline V CDR1 and CDR2: MNHEY, SMNVEV (reference sequence). CDR3 DNA sequence: TGTGCCAGCAGTTTATTGAGGACCCAGGGGGACACCGGGGAGCTGTTTTTT. Protein: CASSLLRTQGDTGELFF.

CDR3 amino acids: CSVRGLTGGFYNEQFF. In DNA, the CDR3 is TGCAGCGTACGGGGGTTAACAGGGGGCTTCTACAATGAGCAGTTCTTC. V gene TRBV29-1 combines with J gene TRBJ2-1, with TRBD1 matching 9 bases. CDR1 SQVTM and CDR2 ANQGSEA come from the germline V gene. This CDR3 contains 16 residues. V lost 6 bases, J lost 3 bases, and 12 bases stayed unmatched.

The chain combines TRBV5-1 with TRBJ2-5, with 7 bases aligning to TRBD2. With V trimmed by 0 bases and J by 5 bases, 1 base remained unmatched. CDR3 length: 13 amino acids. Germline CDR1 is SGHRS and CDR2 is YFSETQ. CDR3 nucleotide sequence: TGCGCCAGCAGCTTGGTCGGGGGGGAGACCCAGTACTTC. Its translation is CASSLVGGETQYF.

The J gene is TRBJ2-5, the V gene TRBV19; a weak D match, TRBD1 (6 bases). With 6 bases removed from V and 4 bases from J, the gap between germline ends came to 12 bases. The CDR3 is made up of 13 amino acids. In germline, CDR1 is LNHDA, CDR2 SQIVND (reference sequence). CDR3 nucleotides: TGTGCCAGTAGCCACAGGGTGGCAGAGACCCAGTACTTC. It codes for CASSHRVAETQYF.

The genes are TRBV11-2 and TRBJ2-1; 7 nucleotides agree with TRBD2. The J segment lost 4 bases and the V segment lost 6 bases, leaving 9 bases of the junction unmatched. This CDR3 contains 15 residues. Germline V gene data show CDR1 as SGHAT and CDR2 as FQNNGV. For the CDR3, the DNA is TGTGCCAGCAGATGGCCGGGACTACTTTACAATGAGCAGTTCTTC. It codes for CASRWPGLLYNEQFF.

This clone was counted between two and nine times. This chain connects TRBV27 to TRBJ1-3, with D possibly matching TRBD1 (6 bases). Trimming took 5 bases from V and 2 from J, leaving 10 bases between them. Germline CDR1 MNHEY, CDR2 SMNVEV (reference sequence). CDR3 length equals 14 residues. CDR3 DNA sequence: TGTGCCAGCAGTCCCGACAGGCCTGGAAACACCATATATTTT. The encoded protein is CASSPDRPGNTIYF.

In its sample, this clone was seen once. The rearrangement links TRBV6-5 to TRBJ1-6; a possible D gene is TRBD1 (6 bases). Germline V gene data show CDR1 as MNHEY and CDR2 as SVGAGI. The CDR3 spans 16 residues. V shed 3 bases and J shed 5 bases, with 14 bases lying between them. The CDR3 DNA reads as TGTGCCAGCAGTTATGTGGGGGGGCTTAATAATTCACCCCTCCACTTT. Its protein product is CASSYVGGLNNSPLHF.

This chain uses TRBV7-2 with TRBJ1-1; TRBD1 matches 11 bases. The CDR3 is 16 amino acids. The V gene end was trimmed by 6 bases and the J gene end by 4 bases; junction bases not matched to a gene: 10. Looked up from germline, CDR1 is SGHTA and CDR2 is FQGNSA. CDR3 DNA sequence: TGTGCCAGCAGTCACGGACAGGGGGCACTGGTCACTGAAGCTTTCTTT. Translation: CASSHGQGALVTEAFF.